These 8 T cell receptor beta chains share one sample of origin, sequenced in a study of T cell repertoires in cytomegalovirus infection. TCRdb reprocessed the reads with MiXCR, giving one entry per CDR3 protein. The sample shows 400,000 to 550,000 distinct CDR3 sequences, about 11% of them seen only once. Sample: PBMCs. All receptors come from a human donor in good health (CMV status not recorded). Some clones in this sample may be carry-over from other donors' samples.

At least ten counts were recorded for this clonotype. The chain employs TRBV7-8 and TRBJ1-2, with 8 nucleotides matching TRBD1. V lost 5 bases to trimming and J lost 5 bases; unmatched junction nucleotides: 10. CDR1 is SGHVS and CDR2 is FQNEAQ in the germline V gene. CDR3 size: 15 residues. The CDR3 sequence: CASSPRTGTSYGYTF. The CDR3 region has the DNA TGTGCCAGCAGCCCTCGGACAGGGACCTCTTATGGCTACACCTTC.

This clonotype has only a few counts. The rearrangement joins TRBV15 to TRBJ1-5; D not certain. CDR3 length: 15 amino acids. Between the trimmed V and J ends, which lost 0 bases and 0 bases, there was a span of 6 bases. Germline V lookup: CDR1 LNHNV, CDR2 YYDKDF (reference sequence). CDR3 nucleotides: TGTGCCACCAGCAGAGAAGATTATAGCAATCAGCCCCAGCATTTT. Protein: CATSREDYSNQPQHF.

This clonotype was observed at least ten times. This sequence joins TRBV7-8 and TRBJ2-2, with 9 bases that match TRBD1. The V gene's germline CDR1 is SGHVS and CDR2 FQNEAQ. This CDR3 region has 17 residues. V lost 4 bases, J lost 7 bases, and 13 bases stayed unmatched. The CDR3 DNA reads as TGTGCCAGCAGCTCTCTTCCTCCGGACAGGGGTATCGGGGAGCTGTTTTTT. This translates into CASSSLPPDRGIGELFF.

The chain combines TRBV20-1 with TRBJ1-4; D call uncertain. In germline, CDR1 is DFQATT, CDR2 SNEGSKA (reference sequence). Deletions cut 0 bases from V and 0 bases from J, with 8 bases between. The CDR3 is 15 amino acids. CDR3 amino acids: CSAREGSATNEKLFF. DNA for the CDR3: TGCAGTGCTAGAGAAGGCTCAGCAACTAATGAAAAACTGTTTTTT.

The table lists this clonotype with many counts. The chain uses TRBV19 and TRBJ2-2, with D possibly TRBD2 on 5 matching bases. Germline-derived CDR1 and CDR2 are LNHDA and SQIVND (reference sequence). This CDR3 is 13 amino acids long. Between the trimmed V and J ends, which lost 8 bases and 4 bases, there was a span of 11 bases. The chain's CDR3 is CASGHGVTGELFF. The CDR3 bases are TGTGCCAGTGGCCACGGGGTCACCGGGGAGCTGTTTTTT.

CDR3 sequence (DNA): TGTGCCATCACCGAAGGGGGGGGGACAGATACGCAGTATTTT. Translated, it gives CAITEGGGTDTQYF. V and J are TRBV10-3 and TRBJ2-3, with D perhaps matching TRBD2 (7 bases). Trimming stripped 7 bases from V and 3 bases from J, with 14 bases between. The CDR3 loop spans 14 amino acids. CDR1 ENHRY and CDR2 SYGVKD come from the germline V gene.

The genes are TRBV5-4 and TRBJ2-3; a possible D gene is TRBD1 (6 bases). The CDR3 is 14 amino acids. From germline, CDR1 is SGHNT and CDR2 YYREEE (reference sequence). Trimming left V 2 bases short and J 2 bases short, with 9 bases between. The CDR3 sequence is CASSLQGNTDTQYF. In nucleotides, the CDR3 is TGTGCCAGCAGCTTACAGGGAAACACAGATACGCAGTATTTT.

This clonotype showed up many times. The chain joins TRBV19 to TRBJ1-1, with D tentatively TRBD1 (5 bases). Germline values: CDR1 LNHDA, CDR2 SQIVND (reference sequence). Trimming took off 8 bases at V and 0 bases at J, with 13 bases between the two ends. This CDR3 region has 14 residues. As DNA, the CDR3 is TGTGCCAGTGGGACGGTTATTATGAACACTGAAGCTTTCTTT. It yields the protein CASGTVIMNTEAFF.